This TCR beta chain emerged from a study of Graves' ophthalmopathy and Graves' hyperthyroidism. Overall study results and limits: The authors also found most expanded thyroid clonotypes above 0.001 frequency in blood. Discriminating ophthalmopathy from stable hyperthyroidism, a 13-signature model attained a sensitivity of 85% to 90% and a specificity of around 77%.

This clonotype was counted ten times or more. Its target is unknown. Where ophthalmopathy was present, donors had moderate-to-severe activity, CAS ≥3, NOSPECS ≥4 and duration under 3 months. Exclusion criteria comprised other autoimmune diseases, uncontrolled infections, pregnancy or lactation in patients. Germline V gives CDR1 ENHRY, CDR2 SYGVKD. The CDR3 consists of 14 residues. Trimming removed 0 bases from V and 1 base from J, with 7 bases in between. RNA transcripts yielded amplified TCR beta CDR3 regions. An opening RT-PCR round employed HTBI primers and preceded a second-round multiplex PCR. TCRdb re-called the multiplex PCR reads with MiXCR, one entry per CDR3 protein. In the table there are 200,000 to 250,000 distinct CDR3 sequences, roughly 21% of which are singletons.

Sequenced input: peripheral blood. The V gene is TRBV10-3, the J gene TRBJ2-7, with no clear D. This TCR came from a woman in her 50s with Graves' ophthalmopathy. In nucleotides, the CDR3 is TGTGCCATCAGTGAGTCTCAGGCATCCTACGAGCAGTACTTC. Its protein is CAISESQASYEQYF.